Listed here is a single T cell receptor (beta chain). These data come from a study of healthy donors' naive CD4 and CD8 T cells. A linear amplification protocol produced the TCR libraries from roughly 550 ng of total RNA. Using its own MiXCR run on the reads, TCRdb lists one record per CDR3 protein. The sample carries about 180,000 distinct CDR3 sequences, under 85% recorded once. The sequenced sample was naive CD4+ and CD8+ T cells sorted from blood, pooled from several donors. The sequence came from a pool of human donors in good health; the sample pools cells from several healthy donors.

Here the CDR3 reads CASSSRQGSNQPQHF. The CDR3 nucleotides read TGTGCCAGCAGTTCCCGACAGGGTAGCAATCAGCCCCAGCATTTT. V is TRBV6-5 and J is TRBJ1-5, with 7 bases fitting TRBD1. The V gene end was trimmed by 4 bases and the J gene end by 0 bases; junction bases not matched to a gene: 3. CDR3 length equals 15 residues. Germline lookup yields CDR1 MNHEY and CDR2 SVGAGI.